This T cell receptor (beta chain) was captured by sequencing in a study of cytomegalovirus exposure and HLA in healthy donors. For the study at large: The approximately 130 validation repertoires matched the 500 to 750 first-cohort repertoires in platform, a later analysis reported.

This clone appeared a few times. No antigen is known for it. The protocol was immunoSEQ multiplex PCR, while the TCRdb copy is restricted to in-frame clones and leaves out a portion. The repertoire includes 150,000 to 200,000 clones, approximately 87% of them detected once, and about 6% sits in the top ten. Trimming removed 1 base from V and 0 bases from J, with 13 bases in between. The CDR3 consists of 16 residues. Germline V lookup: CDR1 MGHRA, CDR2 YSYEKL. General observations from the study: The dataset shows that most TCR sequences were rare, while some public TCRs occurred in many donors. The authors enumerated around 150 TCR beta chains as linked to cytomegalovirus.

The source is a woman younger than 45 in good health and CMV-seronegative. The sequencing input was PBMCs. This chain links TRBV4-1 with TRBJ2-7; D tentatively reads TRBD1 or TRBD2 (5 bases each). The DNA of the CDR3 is TGCGCCAGCAGCCAAGTTGAGGGGACGAGCTCCTACGAGCAGTACTTC. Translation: CASSQVEGTSSYEQYF.